A selection of T cell receptor beta chains follows, all from one sample in a study of Ad26.COV2.S vaccination and SARS-CoV-2 variants. The method was immunoSEQ multiplex PCR; TCRdb's version includes in-frame clones alone and lacks a portion of them. The sample includes about 350,000 clones, roughly 84% of them seen just once. The material sequenced was peripheral blood, taken in a trial of Ad26.COV2.S vaccine versus placebo. The source of these receptors is a person between 18 and 59 years old who received the Ad26.COV2.S COVID-19 vaccine or a placebo. The CDR3 runs from the conserved cysteine through the conserved F or W. A D gene is named only where the DNA matches it firmly. Some rows have no size entry. The others give once, few or many, or a class for an expanded clone.

TGTGCCAGTAGTCCCCGGGGAGCGTCCGGGGAGCTGTTTTTT,CASSPRGASGELFF,NA,TRBJ2-2,NA,TRBV19
TGTGCCAGCAGTGATTTAAGGACAGGGGTTACTGAAGCTTTCTTT,CASSDLRTGVTEAFF,TRBD1,TRBJ1-1,NA,TRBV6-1
TGTGCCAGCAGCTTACAGACAGGGGCTACCGGGGAGCTGTTTTTT,CASSLQTGATGELFF,TRBD1,TRBJ2-2,NA,TRBV7-2
TGTGCCAGCAGTTTATCGACAGGGGGTATCGGAGAGACCCAGTACTTC,CASSLSTGGIGETQYF,TRBD1,TRBJ2-5,NA,TRBV27
TGTGCCAGCAGCTTGGCCGGGGGCTATCAGCCCCAGCATTTT,CASSLAGGYQPQHF,NA,TRBJ1-5,NA,TRBV5-6
TGTGCCAGCAGCCCGAGCGGGGGCTCCTACAATGAGCAGTTCTTC,CASSPSGGSYNEQFF,TRBD2,TRBJ2-1,few,TRBV7-2
TGTGCCACCAGTGACCGGGGACTAGCGGGAGGTTTCCGGGGTGAGCAGTTCTTC,CATSDRGLAGGFRGEQFF,TRBD2,TRBJ2-1,NA,TRBV24-1
TGTGCCAGCCGAAACGGGATATTCTCTGGAAACACCATATATTTT,CASRNGIFSGNTIYF,NA,TRBJ1-3,once,TRBV5-8
TGCGCCAGCAGCTTCGGACAGGGGGCAACAGATACGCAGTATTTT,CASSFGQGATDTQYF,TRBD1,TRBJ2-3,NA,TRBV5-1
TGCGCCAGCAGTGACCAGCCTAAAATAGGTAGCGGGGTATACAATGAGCAGTTCTTC,CASSDQPKIGSGVYNEQFF,TRBD2,TRBJ2-1,NA,TRBV10-2
TGTGCCAGTAGTATAGAGGGCAGGCAGACCCAGTACTTC,CASSIEGRQTQYF,NA,TRBJ2-5,NA,TRBV19
TGTGCCAGCAGTGAGGCCGATCCGGCAGGGAACTTC,CASSEADPAGNF,NA,TRBJ2-7,NA,TRBV2
TGTGCCAGCAGTTTACTATCGACAGGGGTCTACAATGAGCAGTTCTTC,CASSLLSTGVYNEQFF,TRBD1,TRBJ2-1,NA,TRBV28
TGCGCCAGCAGCTTGGGCTCCACAGGGAGCAATGAGCAGTTCTTC,CASSLGSTGSNEQFF,NA,TRBJ2-1,NA,TRBV5-1
TGTGCCAGCAGCAAAGACGGTTCTAGCACAGATACGCAGTATTTT,CASSKDGSSTDTQYF,NA,TRBJ2-3,NA,TRBV11-3
TGTGCCAGTAGTATTGTGTGGCAGGGGGGTTTGGCTTTCTTT,CASSIVWQGGLAFF,TRBD1,TRBJ1-1,few,TRBV19
TGCGCCAGCAGCTCGGGAAACCCGGGAGGGCACGAGCAGTACTTC,CASSSGNPGGHEQYF,TRBD2,TRBJ2-7,NA,TRBV5-1
TGTGCCAGCAGTTTCGGGAGGGCCATGAACGAGCAGTACTTC,CASSFGRAMNEQYF,TRBD2,TRBJ2-7,NA,TRBV27
TGTGCCAGCAGTTCCTCTTCCGACTGGAGCAATCAGCCCCAGCATTTT,CASSSSSDWSNQPQHF,NA,TRBJ1-5,few,TRBV6-6
TGTGCCAGCAGCTGGGTTGGCGAGCAGTACTTC,CASSWVGEQYF,NA,TRBJ2-7,NA,TRBV5-5
TGTGCCAGCACCCGGCTGGGGGGCACCTACACCGGGGAGCTGTTTTTT,CASTRLGGTYTGELFF,NA,TRBJ2-2,NA,TRBV28
TGTGCCAGCAGCCTCCTTGGAGATACGCAGTATTTT,CASSLLGDTQYF,NA,TRBJ2-3,NA,TRBV27
TGTGCCAGTAGTCCTCCCCTGGACAGGGAAGAAGCCGGGGAGCTGTTTTTT,CASSPPLDREEAGELFF,TRBD1,TRBJ2-2,NA,TRBV19
TGTGCCAGCAGCCAAGAATCGGGCCAGGAGACCCAGTACTTC,CASSQESGQETQYF,NA,TRBJ2-5,NA,TRBV3-1/TRBV3-2
TGTGCCAGCAGTACCAGGACCCTTACTACTACCGGGGAGCTGTTTTTT,CASSTRTLTTTGELFF,NA,TRBJ2-2,NA,TRBV27
TGTGCCAGTAGGCCCGGACAGGGAAGTAGTGAAAAACTGTTTTTT,CASRPGQGSSEKLFF,TRBD1,TRBJ1-4,NA,TRBV19
TGTGCCATCAGTGAGTCTGTTCTAACGGTTACGCAGTATTTT,CAISESVLTVTQYF,NA,TRBJ2-3,many,TRBV10-3
TGCGCCAGCAGCCAAGAATGGCAGCTTACCTACGAGCAGTACTTC,CASSQEWQLTYEQYF,NA,TRBJ2-7,NA,TRBV4-1
TGCGCCAGCAGTGATTCCTTGGGGGAGACCCAGTACTTC,CASSDSLGETQYF,NA,TRBJ2-5,NA,TRBV10-2
TGTGCCAGCAGCCCGGGGGTGTTCGTCTACTTC,CASSPGVFVYF,NA,TRBJ2-4,NA,TRBV7-9
TGTGCCAGCACCCTCCAGGGAGGGTGGGAGCAGTACTTC,CASTLQGGWEQYF,TRBD2,TRBJ2-7,NA,TRBV6-6
TGTGCCAGCAGTGATTCCAGGGGCGCGGGTGAAAAACTGTTTTTT,CASSDSRGAGEKLFF,NA,TRBJ1-4,once,TRBV25-1
TGTGCCAGCAGCATTCGACTAACGACTAATGAAAAACTGTTTTTT,CASSIRLTTNEKLFF,NA,TRBJ1-4,NA,TRBV13
TGTGCCAGCAGCCAAGGCCGCGATCAGCCCCAGCATTTT,CASSQGRDQPQHF,NA,TRBJ1-5,NA,TRBV3-1/TRBV3-2
TGTGCCTGGACCTGGTCGGGAGTGCCAAGCTCTGGAAACACCATATATTTT,CAWTWSGVPSSGNTIYF,NA,TRBJ1-3,NA,TRBV30